These 26 T cell receptor beta chains came from one sample sequenced in a study of technical replicates of blood from several donors. Profiling relied on immunoSEQ multiplex PCR, and the TCRdb table lists in-frame clones only, not all of them. The sample has about 73,000 clones, more than 85% seen once. Sequencing used PBMCs. These receptor sequences come from a human donor in good health. Some clones in this sample may be carry-over from other donors' samples.

V is TRBV10-3 and J is TRBJ1-6, with 11 bases identical to TRBD1. Per the germline V gene, CDR1 is ENHRY and CDR2 is SYGVKD. J was trimmed by 7 bases and V by 6 bases; bases with no gene match: 2. The CDR3 runs 14 residues. The CDR3 here is CAISRDRGNSPLHF. The CDR3 DNA follows: TGTGCCATCAGCCGGGACAGGGGGAATTCACCCCTCCACTTT.

CDR3 in amino acids: CASSLPTGVNEQFF. In DNA form, the CDR3 reads TGTGCCAGCAGCTTACCAACGGGTGTCAATGAGCAGTTCTTC. V usage is TRBV7-2 and J usage is TRBJ2-1; D gene unclear. V shed 2 bases and J shed 6 bases, with 11 bases lying between them. CDR1 is SGHTA and CDR2 is FQGNSA in the germline V gene. CDR3 size: 14 residues.

The chain recombines TRBV27 with TRBJ1-1; 9 bases align to TRBD1. Looked up from germline, CDR1 is MNHEY and CDR2 is SMNVEV (reference sequence). CDR3 length: 12 amino acids. The trim removed 6 bases at V and 4 bases at J, leaving 0 bases unmatched. CDR3 in amino acids: CASRTGGTEAFF. CDR3 DNA sequence: TGTGCCAGCAGGACAGGGGGCACTGAAGCTTTCTTT.

The V and J genes are TRBV7-9 and TRBJ2-7, with a tentative D call TRBD2 (5 bases). The length of the CDR3 is 12 residues. Germline V CDR1 and CDR2: SEHNR, FQNEAQ (reference sequence). V was shortened by 2 bases and J by 6 bases, with 8 bases between the two germline ends. The CDR3 sequence is CASSLIGIEQYF. CDR3 bases: TGTGCCAGCAGCTTAATCGGGATCGAGCAGTACTTC.

This CDR3 is CASSPDGRGLDTQYF. DNA for the CDR3: TGTGCCAGCAGCCCCGACGGGAGGGGGTTAGATACGCAGTATTTT. The chain carries TRBV7-3 and TRBJ2-3; TRBD2 agrees at 8 bases. CDR1 is SGHTA and CDR2 is FQGTGA in the germline V gene. V was clipped by 5 bases and J by 5 bases; unmatched bases: 9. The CDR3 consists of 15 residues.

The V gene is TRBV14, the J gene TRBJ2-3; 15 nucleotides align to TRBD2. The CDR3 consists of 21 residues. V lost 2 bases to trimming and J lost 2 bases; unmatched junction nucleotides: 14. Germline loops: CDR1 SGHDN, CDR2 FVKESK. The CDR3 bases are TGTGCCAGCAGCCAACGAACTCGGACTAGCGGGGGGGCATATCCCACAGATACGCAGTATTTT. Its translation: CASSQRTRTSGGAYPTDTQYF.

This clone was seen just once. This rearrangement joins TRBV30 to TRBJ1-4; 8 positions match TRBD1. This CDR3 comprises 13 residues. Trimming cost V 4 bases and J 8 bases; bases outside gene matches: 6. Looked up from germline, CDR1 is GTSNPN and CDR2 is SVGIG (reference sequence). The CDR3 region is CAWNGQGGEKLFF. CDR3 sequence (DNA): TGTGCCTGGAACGGACAGGGAGGCGAAAAACTGTTTTTT.

In regard to this clone: Other DNA variants within this sample encode the same CDR3. V usage is TRBV7-9 and J usage is TRBJ2-7, with D hard to call. Trimming took off 5 bases at V and 3 bases at J, with 5 bases between the two ends. This CDR3 region has 11 residues. Germline CDR1 SEHNR, CDR2 FQNEAQ (reference sequence). This CDR3 reads CASSLSYEQYF. CDR3 coding DNA: TGTGCCAGCAGCCTGAGCTACGAGCAGTACTTC.

The chain uses TRBV9 and TRBJ2-1, with no clear D. The CDR3 is made up of 14 amino acids. V was trimmed by 3 bases and J by 3 bases, leaving 10 bases between them. CDR1 and CDR2 from the germline V gene are SGDLS and YYNGEE. The CDR3 reads CASSGKNYYNEQFF. The CDR3 coding sequence is TGTGCCAGCAGCGGAAAAAACTACTACAATGAGCAGTTCTTC.

This chain links TRBV12-5 with TRBJ1-2; D unresolved. Deletions cut 1 base from V and 4 bases from J, with 7 bases between. CDR1 is LGHNT, CDR2 FRNRAP, per germline. The CDR3 sequence is 13 residues long. The CDR3 reads CASGLDGVYGYTF. The CDR3 DNA is TGTGCTAGTGGTTTGGACGGGGTCTATGGCTACACCTTC.

This clone appeared once. V is TRBV7-2 and J is TRBJ2-5, with a possible D match to TRBD1 (6 bases). Trimming left V 1 base short and J 5 bases short, with 17 bases between. This CDR3 has 16 residues. From germline, CDR1 is SGHTA and CDR2 FQGNSA. CDR3 nucleotide sequence: TGTGCCAGCAGCTTAGTTTTTGGGGGCCGGTTGGAGACCCAGTACTTC. Its protein product is CASSLVFGGRLETQYF.

V gene TRBV19 combines with J gene TRBJ2-3; 14 bases fit TRBD2. Germline V gene data show CDR1 as LNHDA and CDR2 as SQIVND (reference sequence). The CDR3 has 17 residues. J lost 5 bases, V lost 1 base, and 5 bases had no gene match. The CDR3 DNA reads TGTGCCAGTAGTATAGTGGGACTAGCGGGAGTTGGAGATACGCAGTATTTT. Amino acid sequence: CASSIVGLAGVGDTQYF.

The chain uses TRBV5-4 and TRBJ1-2, with D tentatively TRBD1 (6 bases). CDR3 length: 17 residues. The germline CDR1 and CDR2 sequences are SGHNT and YYREEE (reference sequence). The V gene lost 0 bases and the J gene lost 4 bases, with 19 bases spanning the gap. CDR3 protein: CASSLGSVQGPIYGYTF. The CDR3 DNA follows: TGTGCCAGCAGCTTGGGTAGCGTACAGGGTCCTATCTATGGCTACACCTTC. The variable domain in full, completed from reference TRBV5-4 and TRBJ1-2, reads ETGVTQSPTHLIKTRGQQVTLRCSSQSGHNTVSWYQQALGQGPQFIFQYYREEENGRGNFPPRFSGLQFPNYSSELNVNALELDDSALYLCASSLGSVQGPIYGYTFGSGTRLTVV.

The chain carries TRBV6-5 and TRBJ1-6; 7 nucleotides agree with TRBD1. Looked up from germline, CDR1 is MNHEY and CDR2 is SVGAGI. The CDR3 is made up of 15 amino acids. Trimming removed 4 bases from V and 14 bases from J; junction bases left unmatched: 14. CDR3 coding DNA: TGTGCCAGCAGTTCCTTGGACAGGTGGAGGAGGGCCCTCCACTTT. Translated, it gives CASSSLDRWRRALHF.

On this clone: The same CDR3 is also encoded by other DNA sequences in this sample. The chain carries TRBV18 and TRBJ1-1, with D possibly matching TRBD1 (6 bases). This CDR3 comprises 13 residues. Germline values: CDR1 KGHSH, CDR2 LQKENI. The ends were cut back, 6 bases at V and 1 base at J, with 9 bases in the middle. Here the CDR3 reads CASSQGQNTEAFF. CDR3 in DNA: TGTGCCAGCTCCCAGGGACAGAACACTGAAGCTTTCTTT.

DNA for the CDR3: TGTGCCACCTGGAGCGGAGATGGCCCCGGGGAGCTGTTTTTT. Its protein product is CATWSGDGPGELFF. The rearrangement joins TRBV6-5 to TRBJ2-2; D might be TRBD2 (5 bases). Per the germline V gene, CDR1 is MNHEY and CDR2 is SVGAGI. This CDR3 has 14 residues. The germline V and J ends were trimmed by 10 bases and 6 bases, with 18 bases remaining between them.

The chain carries TRBV15 and TRBJ2-5; D remains unclear. Germline loops: CDR1 LNHNV, CDR2 YYDKDF (reference sequence). This CDR3 spans 11 amino acids. V lost 4 bases and J lost 5, with 5 bases in between. The CDR3 region has the DNA TGTGCCACCAGCACTAGGGAGACCCAGTACTTC. Translating gives CATSTRETQYF.

The rearrangement joins TRBV4-2 to TRBJ2-1, with D perhaps matching TRBD1 (6 bases). The CDR3 loop spans 17 amino acids. Germline CDR1 LGHNA, CDR2 YNFKEQ. V lost 0 bases to trimming and J lost 3 bases, with 15 bases between them. The CDR3 region is CASSQDAGELYYNEQFF. CDR3 nucleotide sequence: TGTGCCAGCAGCCAAGATGCAGGGGAATTATACTACAATGAGCAGTTCTTC.

The V gene is TRBV5-6, the J gene TRBJ2-7; 7 bases fit TRBD1. The CDR3 has 14 residues. After removal of 3 bases from V and 2 bases from J, the junction contained 5 bases not matched to a gene. CDR1 is SGHDT, CDR2 YYEEEE, per germline. This chain's CDR3 is CASSWGTATYEQYF. CDR3 DNA: TGTGCCAGCAGCTGGGGGACAGCCACCTACGAGCAGTACTTC.

This chain connects TRBV21-1 to TRBJ2-7; TRBD2, the table's D call, was not compared with the DNA. TRBV21-1 is reported as a pseudogene. This CDR3 has 16 residues. DNA of the CDR3: TGTGCCAGCAGCAAGCTCCGGACTAGCGGGGGCAGGGAGCAGTACTTC. This encodes CASSKLRTSGGREQYF.

This rearrangement joins TRBV7-2 to TRBJ2-2, with D possibly being TRBD1 (5 bases). The length of the CDR3 is 15 residues. Trimming stripped 3 bases from V and 4 bases from J, with 12 bases between. Per the germline V gene, CDR1 is SGHTA and CDR2 is FQGNSA. The CDR3 nucleotides read TGTGCCAGCAGCTTGGCCAGGGTGAGCACCGGGGAGCTGTTTTTT. The encoded protein is CASSLARVSTGELFF.

The V and J genes are TRBV13 and TRBJ2-7; 9 bases are a match to TRBD2. The CDR3 contains 15 residues. The junction had 12 bases not matched to a gene; V was cut back by 8 bases and J by 4 bases. CDR1 PRHDT and CDR2 FYEKMQ come from the germline V gene (reference sequence). CDR3 sequence reads: CASYQSGGGEYEQYF. The CDR3 DNA sequence: TGTGCCAGCTACCAAAGTGGCGGGGGGGAGTACGAGCAGTACTTC.

The table lists this clone with a count of one. V gene TRBV19 combines with J gene TRBJ2-3, with 11 nucleotides matching TRBD2. Germline CDR1 is LNHDA and CDR2 is SQIVND (reference sequence). Trimming at V came to 3 bases and at J to 9 bases, leaving 11 bases not matched to a gene. This CDR3 region has 16 residues. The CDR3: CASSISFTSGGRTQYF. The CDR3 nucleotides read TGTGCCAGTAGTATTTCCTTTACTAGCGGGGGAAGGACGCAGTATTTT.

J is TRBJ2-3 and V is TRBV14, with D possibly TRBD1 on 6 matching bases. There are 15 residues in the CDR3. With 4 bases removed from V and 4 bases from J, the gap between germline ends came to 15 bases. Germline CDR1 reads SGHDN; CDR2 reads FVKESK. As DNA, the CDR3 is TGTGCCAGCAGCCCCTGGACAGTGAATGCAGATACGCAGTATTTT. Translation gives CASSPWTVNADTQYF. Full variable domain (missing parts from reference TRBV14 and TRBJ2-3): EAGVTQFPSHSVIEKGQTVTLRCDPISGHDNLYWYRRVMGKEIKFLLHFVKESKQDESGMPNNRFLAERTGGTYSTLKVQPAELEDSGVYFCASSPWTVNADTQYFGPGTRLTVL.

The chain combines TRBV7-9 with TRBJ1-6; TRBD1 might be the D (6 bases). Germline loops: CDR1 SEHNR, CDR2 FQNEAQ (reference sequence). V lost 5 bases and J 8 bases, leaving 7 bases between the germline ends. The length of the CDR3 is 12 residues. Here the CDR3 reads CASSRQDSPLHF. CDR3 in DNA: TGTGCCAGCAGCCGACAGGATTCACCCCTCCACTTT.

V and J are TRBV2 and TRBJ2-3, with 13 bases that match TRBD2. The germline CDR1 and CDR2 sequences are SNHLY and FYNNEI. The CDR3 consists of 16 residues. Losses at the gene ends were 3 bases for V and 8 bases for J; bases not matched to a gene: 8. DNA of the CDR3: TGTGCCAGCAGTGATGGACTAGCGGGGGTGGCGGGTACGCAGTATTTT. The encoded protein is CASSDGLAGVAGTQYF.